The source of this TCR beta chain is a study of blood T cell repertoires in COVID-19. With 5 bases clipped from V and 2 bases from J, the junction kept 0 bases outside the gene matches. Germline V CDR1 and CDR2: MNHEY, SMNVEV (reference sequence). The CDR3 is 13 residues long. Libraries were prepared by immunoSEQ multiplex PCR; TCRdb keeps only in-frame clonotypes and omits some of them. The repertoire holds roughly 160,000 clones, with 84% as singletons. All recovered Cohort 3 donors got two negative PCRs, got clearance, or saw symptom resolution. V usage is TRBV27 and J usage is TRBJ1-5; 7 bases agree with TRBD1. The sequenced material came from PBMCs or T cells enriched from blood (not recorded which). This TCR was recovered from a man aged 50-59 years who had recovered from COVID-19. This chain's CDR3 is CASSTGGNQPQHF. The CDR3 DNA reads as TGTGCCAGCAGTACAGGGGGCAATCAGCCCCAGCATTTT.